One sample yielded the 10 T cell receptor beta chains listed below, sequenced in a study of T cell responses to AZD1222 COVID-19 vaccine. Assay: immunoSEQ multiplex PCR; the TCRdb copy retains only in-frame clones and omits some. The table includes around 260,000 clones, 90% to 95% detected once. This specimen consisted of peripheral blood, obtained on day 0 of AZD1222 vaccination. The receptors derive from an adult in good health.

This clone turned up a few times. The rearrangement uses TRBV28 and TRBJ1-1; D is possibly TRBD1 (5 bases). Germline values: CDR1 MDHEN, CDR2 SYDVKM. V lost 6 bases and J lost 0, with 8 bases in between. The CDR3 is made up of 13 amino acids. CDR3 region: CASRGPLNTEAFF. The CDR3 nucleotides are TGTGCCAGCAGGGGACCCCTGAACACTGAAGCTTTCTTT.

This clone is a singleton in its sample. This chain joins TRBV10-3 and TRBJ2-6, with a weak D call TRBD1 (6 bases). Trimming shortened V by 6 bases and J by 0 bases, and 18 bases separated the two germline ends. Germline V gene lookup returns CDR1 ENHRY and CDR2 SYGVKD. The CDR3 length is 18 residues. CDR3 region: CAISARQAMASGANVLTF. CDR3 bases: TGTGCCATCAGCGCAAGACAGGCCATGGCCTCTGGGGCCAACGTCCTGACTTTC.

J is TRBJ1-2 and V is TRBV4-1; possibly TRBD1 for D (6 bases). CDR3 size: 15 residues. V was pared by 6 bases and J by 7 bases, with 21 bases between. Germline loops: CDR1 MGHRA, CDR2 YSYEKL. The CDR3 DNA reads TGCGCCAGCAGAAAGGTGGGGGGCAAAGTGGGTGGCTACACCTTC. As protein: CASRKVGGKVGGYTF.

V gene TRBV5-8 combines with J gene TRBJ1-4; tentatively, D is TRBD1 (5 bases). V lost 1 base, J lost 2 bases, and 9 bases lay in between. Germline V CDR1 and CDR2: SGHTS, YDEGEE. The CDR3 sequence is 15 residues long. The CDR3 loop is CASSLSGSTNEKLFF. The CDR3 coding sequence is TGTGCCAGCAGCTTGTCAGGGTCCACTAATGAAAAACTGTTTTTT.

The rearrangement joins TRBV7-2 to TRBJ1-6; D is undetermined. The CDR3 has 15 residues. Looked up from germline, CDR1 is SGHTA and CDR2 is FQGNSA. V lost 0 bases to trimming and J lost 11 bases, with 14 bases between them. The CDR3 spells CASSLASGVDAPLHF. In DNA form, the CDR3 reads TGTGCCAGCAGCTTAGCCTCCGGGGTCGACGCACCCCTCCACTTT.

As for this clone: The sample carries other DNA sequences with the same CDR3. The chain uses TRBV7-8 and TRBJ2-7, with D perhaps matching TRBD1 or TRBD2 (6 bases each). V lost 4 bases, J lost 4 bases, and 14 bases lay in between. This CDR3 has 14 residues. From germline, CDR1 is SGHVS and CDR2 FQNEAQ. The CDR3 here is CASSSRGDTYEQYF. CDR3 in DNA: TGTGCCAGCAGCTCACGCGGGGACACTTACGAGCAGTACTTC.

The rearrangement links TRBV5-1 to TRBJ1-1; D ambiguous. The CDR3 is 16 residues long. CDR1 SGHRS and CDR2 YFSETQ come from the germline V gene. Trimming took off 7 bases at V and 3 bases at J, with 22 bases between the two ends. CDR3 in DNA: TGCGCCAGCCGTATAGGGCCTACAACTGGGGACACTGAAGCTTTCTTT. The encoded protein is CASRIGPTTGDTEAFF.

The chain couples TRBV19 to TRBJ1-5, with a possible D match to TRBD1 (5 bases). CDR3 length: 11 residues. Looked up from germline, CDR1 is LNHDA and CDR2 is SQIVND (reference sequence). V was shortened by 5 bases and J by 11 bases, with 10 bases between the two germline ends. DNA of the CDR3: TGTGCCAGTAGTGGGGGGGTGGCCCAGCATTTT. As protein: CASSGGVAQHF.

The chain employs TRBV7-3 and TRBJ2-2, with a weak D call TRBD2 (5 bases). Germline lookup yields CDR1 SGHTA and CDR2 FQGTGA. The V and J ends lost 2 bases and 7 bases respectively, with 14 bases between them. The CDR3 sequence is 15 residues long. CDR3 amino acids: CASSLDPSPGGELFF. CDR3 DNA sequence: TGTGCCAGCAGCTTAGATCCTAGCCCGGGCGGGGAGCTGTTTTTT. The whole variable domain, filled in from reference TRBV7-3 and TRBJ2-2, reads GAGVSQTPSNKVTEKGKYVELRCDPISGHTALYWYRQSLGQGPEFLIYFQGTGAADDSGLPNDRFFAVRPEGSVSTLKIQRTERGDSAVYLCASSLDPSPGGELFFGEGSRLTVL.

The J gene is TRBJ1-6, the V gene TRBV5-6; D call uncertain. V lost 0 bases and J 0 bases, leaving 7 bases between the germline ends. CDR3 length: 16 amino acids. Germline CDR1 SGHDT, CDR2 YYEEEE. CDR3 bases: TGTGCCAGCAGCTTGGCCTCCCGCTCCTATAATTCACCCCTCCACTTT. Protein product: CASSLASRSYNSPLHF.